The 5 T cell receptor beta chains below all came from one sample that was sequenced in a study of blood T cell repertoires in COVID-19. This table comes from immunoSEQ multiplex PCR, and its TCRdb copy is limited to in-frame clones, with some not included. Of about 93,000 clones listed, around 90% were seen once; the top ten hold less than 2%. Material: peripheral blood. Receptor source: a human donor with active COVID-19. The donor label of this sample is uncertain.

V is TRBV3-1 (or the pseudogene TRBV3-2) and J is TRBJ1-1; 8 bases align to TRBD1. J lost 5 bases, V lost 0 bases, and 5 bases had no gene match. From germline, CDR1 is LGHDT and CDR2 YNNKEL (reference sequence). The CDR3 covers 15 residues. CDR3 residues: CASSQDRNRGTEAFF. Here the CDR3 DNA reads TGTGCCAGCAGCCAAGATCGAAACAGGGGGACTGAAGCTTTCTTT.

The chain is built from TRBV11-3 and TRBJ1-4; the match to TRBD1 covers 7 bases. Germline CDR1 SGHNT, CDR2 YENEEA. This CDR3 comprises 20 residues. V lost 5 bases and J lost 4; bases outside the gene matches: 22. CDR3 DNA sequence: TGTGCCAGCAGCCTCATACGAGACAGGGTATTTGGTGGCCTTAATGAAAAACTGTTTTTT. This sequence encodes CASSLIRDRVFGGLNEKLFF.

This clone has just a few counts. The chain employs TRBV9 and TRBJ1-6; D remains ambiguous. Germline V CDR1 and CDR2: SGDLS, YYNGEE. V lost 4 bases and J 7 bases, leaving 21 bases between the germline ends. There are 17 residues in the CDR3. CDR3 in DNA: TGTGCCAGCAGCTTATCATATTGGGTGACTACCAATTCACCCCTCCACTTT. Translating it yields CASSLSYWVTTNSPLHF.

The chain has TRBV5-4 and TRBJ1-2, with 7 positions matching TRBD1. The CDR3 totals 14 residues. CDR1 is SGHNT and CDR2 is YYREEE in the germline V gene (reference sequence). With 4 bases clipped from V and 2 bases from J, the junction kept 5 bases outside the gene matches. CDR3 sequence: CASSTLTGNYGYTF. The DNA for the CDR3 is TGTGCCAGCAGCACCTTGACAGGGAACTATGGCTACACCTTC.

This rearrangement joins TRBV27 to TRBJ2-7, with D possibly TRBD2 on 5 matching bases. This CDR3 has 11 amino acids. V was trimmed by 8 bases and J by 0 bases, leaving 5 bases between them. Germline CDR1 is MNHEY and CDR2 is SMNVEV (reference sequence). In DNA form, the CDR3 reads TGTGCCAGCGGGAGCTCCTACGAGCAGTACTTC. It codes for CASGSSYEQYF.